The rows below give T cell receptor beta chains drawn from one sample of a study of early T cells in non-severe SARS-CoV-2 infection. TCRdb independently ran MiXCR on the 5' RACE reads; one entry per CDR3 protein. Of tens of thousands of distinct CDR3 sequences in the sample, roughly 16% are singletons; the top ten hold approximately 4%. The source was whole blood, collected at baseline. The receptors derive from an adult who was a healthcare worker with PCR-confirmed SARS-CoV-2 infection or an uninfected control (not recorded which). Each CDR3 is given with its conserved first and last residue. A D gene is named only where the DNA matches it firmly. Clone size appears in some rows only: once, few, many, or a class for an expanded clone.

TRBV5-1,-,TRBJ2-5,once,TGCGCCAGCAGCTTGGATTCCCCTAGGGGTGAGACCCAGTACTTC,CASSLDSPRGETQYF
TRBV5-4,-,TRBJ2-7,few,TGTGCCAGCAGCTTGGCCGCGGCAGCCTCCTACGAGCAGTACTTC,CASSLAAAASYEQYF
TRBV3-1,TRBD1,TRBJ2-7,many,TGTGCCAGCAGCCCTACAGGGGTCTACGAGCAGTACTTC,CASSPTGVYEQYF
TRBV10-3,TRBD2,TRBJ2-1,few,TGTGCCATCAGTCAGACGATGGGGGGGAGCTCCTACAATGAGCAGTTCTTC,CAISQTMGGSSYNEQFF
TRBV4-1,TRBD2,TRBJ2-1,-,TGCGCCAGCAGCCTTCTGGGACTAGCGGTGGATCAGGAGTTCTTC,CASSLLGLAVDQEFF
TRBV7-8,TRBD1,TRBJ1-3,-,TGTGCCAGCAGCTCTCGGACAGGAGGAAACACCATATATTTT,CASSSRTGGNTIYF
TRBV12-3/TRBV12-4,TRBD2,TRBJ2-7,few,TGTGCCAGCAGTTTCTGGACTAGCGGGAGTGGAGAGCAGTACTTC,CASSFWTSGSGEQYF
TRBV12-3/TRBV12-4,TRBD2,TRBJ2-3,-,TGTGCCAGCAGTCATAGCGGGACGAGCACAGATACGCAGTATTTT,CASSHSGTSTDTQYF
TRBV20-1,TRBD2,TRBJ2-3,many,TGCAGTGCCCTTAGCGGGAGTAGGCCAGATACGCAGTATTTT,CSALSGSRPDTQYF
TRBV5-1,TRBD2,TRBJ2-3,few,TGCGCCAGCAGCTTGTTGCGGGAGATCGGCGATACGCAGTATTTT,CASSLLREIGDTQYF
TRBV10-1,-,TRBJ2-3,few,TGCGCCAGCAGTGAGTTCGGGGTCACAGATACGCAGTATTTT,CASSEFGVTDTQYF
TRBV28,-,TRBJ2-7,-,TGTGCCAGCAGGGGACAAGGACTACCCTACGAGCAGTACTTC,CASRGQGLPYEQYF
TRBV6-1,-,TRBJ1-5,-,TGTGCCAGCAGTGACACAGGGACGAGCAATCAGCCCCAGCATTTT,CASSDTGTSNQPQHF
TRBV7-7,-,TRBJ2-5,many,TGTGCTAGCAGCCAAGACAGACAAGAGACCCAGTACTTC,CASSQDRQETQYF
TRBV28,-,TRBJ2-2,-,TGTGCCAGCAGGGAAACAGGGCCTTACACCGGGGAGCCGTTTTTT,CASRETGPYTGEPFF
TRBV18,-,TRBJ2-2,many,TGTGCCAGCTCACCGGACCAGGCAGTCACCGGGGAGCTGTTTTTT,CASSPDQAVTGELFF
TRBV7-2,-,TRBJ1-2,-,TGTGCCAGCAGCTTCAGTGCTGATGGCTACACCTTC,CASSFSADGYTF
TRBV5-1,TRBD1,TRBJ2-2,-,TGCGCCAGCAGCCCCCAGGGGGCCGGGGAGCTGTTTTTT,CASSPQGAGELFF
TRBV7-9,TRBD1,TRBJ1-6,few,TGTGCCAGCAGCACACAGGGGGCGAATTCACCCCTCCACTTT,CASSTQGANSPLHF
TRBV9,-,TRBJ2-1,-,TGTGCCCCCGGAAAGGACAATGAGCAGTTCTTC,CAPGKDNEQFF
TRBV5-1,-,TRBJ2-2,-,TGCGCCAGCAGCTCGGAGCCTAACACCGGGGAGCTGTTTTTT,CASSSEPNTGELFF
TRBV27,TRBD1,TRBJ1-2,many,TGTGCCAGCAGTTTGACAGGGGGTGAAGGCTACACCTTC,CASSLTGGEGYTF
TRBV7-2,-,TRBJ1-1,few,TGTGCCAGCAGCCGCTCTTCAGGGGAAGGTGAAGCTTTCTTT,CASSRSSGEGEAFF
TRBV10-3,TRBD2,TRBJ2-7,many,TGTGCCATCAGAACTAGCGGGGGCGCCTACCACGAGCAGTACTTC,CAIRTSGGAYHEQYF
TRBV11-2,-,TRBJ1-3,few,TGTGCCAGCAGCTTAACCAGGGGTGATGGAAACACCATATATTTT,CASSLTRGDGNTIYF
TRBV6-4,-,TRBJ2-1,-,TGTGCCAGCAGTGACTCGAATAGTAAGGAGCAGTTCTTC,CASSDSNSKEQFF
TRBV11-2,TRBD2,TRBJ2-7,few,TGTGCCAGCAGCTTTACTAGCGCATCCTACGAGCAGTACTTC,CASSFTSASYEQYF